There are many counts of the clone carrying this T cell receptor beta chain. No antigen is known for it. The sample originates from a study of T cell repertoires in cytomegalovirus infection. Study information: Recently identified HLA-C-restricted CMV epitopes were used, and well-studied HLA-B-restricted CMV epitopes were used as well. Evidence of both CMV infection and a matching HLA type came from public TCR beta signatures. Study results and caveats: Cumulative frequency of public TCR beta families picked out carriers of CMV plus the relevant HLA. HLA-C-restricted CMV clonotypes gave the most frequent clonotype in two of eight donors.

TCRdb redid the calling of the reads with MiXCR, one entry per CDR3 protein. The profile shows around 300,000 distinct CDR3 sequences, less than 25% of them singletons. The CDR3 covers 16 residues. V shed 3 bases and J shed 0 bases, with 13 bases lying between them. Per the germline V gene, CDR1 is SGHTA and CDR2 is FQGNSA. The starting material was cultured PBMCs, obtained from culture after CMV antigen stimulation. This clonotype was obtained from a human donor in good health (CMV status not recorded). Some clones in this sample may be carry-over from other donors' samples. J is TRBJ2-3 and V is TRBV7-2, with a weak D call TRBD2 (5 bases). The DNA for the CDR3 is TGTGCCAGCAGCTTCCAGAGGGTTGGGAGCACAGATACGCAGTATTTT. Protein: CASSFQRVGSTDTQYF.